A single sample gave rise to the 7 T cell receptor beta chains below, sequenced in a study of OX40 agonist ivuxolimab in advanced cancers. Libraries were constructed by the immunoSEQ multiplex PCR assay. The source is immuneACCESS, and TCRdb retained only in-frame sequences with V and J called. Part of the clones is not carried over; for the studies checked, unresolved V genes explain less than half of this, and the remainder is unexplained. Within this sample are about 64,000 clones, with roughly 82% of them counted one time only. The top ten hold approximately 2.4% of the sample. The sample here was CD4+ or CD8+ T cells sorted from blood, taken in a trial of the OX40 agonist ivuxolimab. These receptors came from an adult with an advanced solid tumor such as melanoma, head and neck, liver or kidney cancer.

This clone was observed a few times. This chain joins TRBV7-2 and TRBJ2-1; 15 positions agree with TRBD2. CDR1 is SGHTA, CDR2 FQGNSA, per germline. CDR3 length: 14 residues. The V segment lost 5 bases and the J segment 12 bases; nucleotides outside the gene matches: 5. CDR3 residues: CASSPGLAGGRQFF. The CDR3 DNA is TGTGCCAGCAGCCCCGGACTAGCGGGGGGGCGGCAGTTCTTC.

The chain uses TRBV10-2 and TRBJ1-1; tentatively, D is TRBD1 (5 bases). Germline CDR1 is WSHSY and CDR2 is SAAADI. V was cut by 7 bases and J by 0 bases, with 12 bases left in between. The CDR3 is 14 residues long. The CDR3 region is CASKGTGLNTEAFF. The CDR3 nucleotides read TGCGCCAGCAAAGGGACGGGCCTGAACACTGAAGCTTTCTTT.

The chain joins TRBV7-2 to TRBJ2-1, with D possibly being TRBD2 (6 bases). Per germline, CDR1 SGHTA and CDR2 FQGNSA. V gave up 1 base and J gave up 1 base, with 11 bases separating them. The CDR3 loop spans 16 amino acids. For the CDR3, the DNA is TGTGCCAGCAGCTTAGTGATTAGCGGTTCCTACAATGAGCAGTTCTTC. Its translation is CASSLVISGSYNEQFF.

The J gene is TRBJ1-1, the V gene TRBV19; 7 bases are a match to TRBD1. V shed 2 bases and J 6 bases; nucleotides not matched to a gene: 3. Germline V lookup: CDR1 LNHDA, CDR2 SQIVND (reference sequence). The CDR3 runs to 13 residues. The CDR3 loop reads CASSINRGSEAFF. CDR3 DNA sequence: TGTGCCAGTAGTATAAACAGGGGTTCTGAAGCTTTCTTT.

The rearrangement joins TRBV13 to TRBJ2-7, with 9 positions matching TRBD2. Germline CDR1 PRHDT, CDR2 FYEKMQ (reference sequence). The J segment lost 4 bases and the V segment lost 3 bases, leaving 7 bases of the junction unmatched. The CDR3 has 15 amino acids. The CDR3 coding sequence is TGTGCCAGCAGCTTGGAGCGGGGGGCCGGGTACGAGCAGTACTTC. Translating gives CASSLERGAGYEQYF.

The chain joins TRBV19 to TRBJ1-5; D is undetermined. Between the trimmed V and J ends, which lost 1 base and 6 bases, there was a span of 10 bases. Germline lookup yields CDR1 LNHDA and CDR2 SQIVND (reference sequence). This CDR3 is 14 amino acids long. The CDR3 loop reads CASSIVVTGQPQHF. CDR3 DNA sequence: TGTGCCAGTAGTATAGTCGTCACGGGTCAGCCCCAGCATTTT.

This clone was detected a few times. The chain uses TRBV18 and TRBJ2-1, with no clear D. The CDR3 spans 13 residues. Trimming removed 0 bases at V and 7 bases at J, with 7 bases between. The germline V gene encodes CDR1 KGHSH and CDR2 LQKENI. The chain's CDR3 is CASSPPSVNEQFF. The CDR3 DNA follows: TGTGCCAGCTCACCACCTTCCGTTAATGAGCAGTTCTTC.